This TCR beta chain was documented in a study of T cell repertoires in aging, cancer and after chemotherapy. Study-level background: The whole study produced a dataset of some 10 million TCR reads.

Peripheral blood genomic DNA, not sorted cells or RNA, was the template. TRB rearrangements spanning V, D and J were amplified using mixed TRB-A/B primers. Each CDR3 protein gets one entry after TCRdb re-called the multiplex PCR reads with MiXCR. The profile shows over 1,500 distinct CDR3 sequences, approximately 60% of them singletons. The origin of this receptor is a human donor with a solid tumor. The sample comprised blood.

As DNA, the CDR3 is TGCAGTGCTGCAGGGCTTTTTAACTATGGCTACACCTTC. Amino acids: CSAAGLFNYGYTF. The chain uses TRBV20-1 and TRBJ1-2, with D perhaps matching TRBD1 (5 bases). Germline V gene data show CDR1 as DFQATT and CDR2 as SNEGSKA (reference sequence). CDR3 size: 13 residues. Trimming removed 5 bases at V and 1 base at J, with 11 bases between.